The T cell receptor beta chain described here comes from a study of shared clonotypes between healthy human individuals. The method was immunoSEQ multiplex PCR; TCRdb's version includes in-frame clones alone and lacks a portion of them. Among approximately 1.9 million clones listed, around 93% were seen once. V lost 7 bases, J lost 7 bases, and 8 bases stayed unmatched. CDR3 length: 14 amino acids. Germline CDR1 and CDR2: LNHDA and SQIVND (reference sequence). Naive CD8 cells, CD45RO-negative and positively selected for CCR7, excluded terminally differentiated effector memory CD45RA+ cells. Sequenced material: naive CD8+ T cells from PBMCs. The rearrangement uses TRBV19 and TRBJ2-1; 9 bases fit TRBD1. This sequence was found in a young man in good health. Some clones in this sample may be carry-over from other donors' samples. The CDR3 DNA reads as TGTGCCAGTAAAACAGGGGGCGCGAGGAATGAGCAGTTCTTC. The encoded protein is CASKTGGARNEQFF. Looking up the rest from reference TRBV19 and TRBJ2-1 gives the full variable domain: DGGITQSPKYLFRKEGQNVTLSCEQNLNHDAMYWYRQDPGQGLRLIYYSQIVNDFQKGDIAEGYSVSREKKESFPLTVTSAQKNPTAFYLCASKTGGARNEQFFGPGTRLTVL.